A single sample is the source of the 31 T cell receptor beta chains below, sequenced in a study of blood T cell repertoires in COVID-19. Sequencing used immunoSEQ multiplex PCR; TCRdb keeps in-frame clones, though not all of them. The table lists approximately 300,000 clones, about nine tenths of them singletons. Specimen: peripheral blood. Receptor source: a woman under 40 with COVID-19, enrolled during active disease.

The chain links TRBV5-1 to TRBJ2-7, with D maybe TRBD1 (5 bases). Germline V gene data show CDR1 as SGHRS and CDR2 as YFSETQ. Trimming left V 2 bases short and J 9 bases short, with 9 bases between. The length of the CDR3 is 11 residues. The CDR3 DNA reads as TGCGCCAGCAGCTTAGGGCAGGGGCAGTACTTC. It specifies CASSLGQGQYF.

A single count supports this clone. The V and J genes are TRBV6-5 and TRBJ2-7; a possible D gene is TRBD1 (6 bases). Germline V gene data show CDR1 as MNHEY and CDR2 as SVGAGI. CDR3 length: 14 amino acids. Trimming left V 5 bases short and J 5 bases short, with 16 bases between. The CDR3 region is CASSTSRGRDEQYF. CDR3 bases: TGTGCCAGCAGTACCTCCAGGGGACGTGACGAGCAGTACTTC.

The gene calls are TRBV18 and TRBJ2-4, with D possibly matching TRBD2 (6 bases). Germline V lookup: CDR1 KGHSH, CDR2 LQKENI. The CDR3 is 16 residues long. Trimming took off 0 bases at V and 5 bases at J, with 14 bases between the two ends. The CDR3 here is CASSPPLSGPQNIQYF. The CDR3 DNA is TGTGCCAGCTCACCACCCCTTAGCGGCCCCCAAAACATTCAGTACTTC.

This chain uses TRBV7-8 with TRBJ2-3, with D possibly TRBD2 on 5 matching bases. Germline CDR1 is SGHVS and CDR2 is FQNEAQ. This CDR3 has 17 residues. V was clipped by 5 bases and J by 2 bases, with 20 bases between them. CDR3 nucleotide sequence: TGTGCCAGCAGCATCCCCCTACTTCGGGGTAACACAGATACGCAGTATTTT. Translation gives CASSIPLLRGNTDTQYF.

The V gene is TRBV23-1, the J gene TRBJ1-3; the match to TRBD1 covers 7 bases. TRBV23-1 is an open reading frame, and its role is uncertain. Trimming removed 4 bases from V and 3 bases from J; junction bases left unmatched: 9. CDR3 length: 16 amino acids. CDR3 sequence: CASSLWRTGGGNTIYF. The DNA for the CDR3 is TGCGCCAGCAGTCTCTGGAGGACAGGTGGTGGAAACACCATATATTTT.

V is TRBV2 and J is TRBJ1-2; D gene uncertain. V lost 1 base to trimming and J lost 6 bases, with 15 bases between them. Germline CDR1 is SNHLY and CDR2 is FYNNEI. The CDR3 totals 15 residues. CDR3 DNA sequence: TGTGCCAGCAGTGAAGTTCTTCCCCAGATAAATGGCTACACCTTC. Translating gives CASSEVLPQINGYTF.

This chain uses TRBV29-1 with TRBJ1-1; no firm D call. The V end was cut by 3 bases, the J end by 4 bases, with 15 bases between. The CDR3 sequence is 14 residues long. Per the germline V gene, CDR1 is SQVTM and CDR2 is ANQGSEA. The CDR3 is CSVEANQLFTEAFF. As DNA, the CDR3 is TGCAGCGTTGAGGCAAACCAGTTGTTCACTGAAGCTTTCTTT.

CDR3 bases: TGTGCCAGCAGTTCCTCCCGTACAGATACGCAGTATTTT. This translates into CASSSSRTDTQYF. The chain uses TRBV12-3 or TRBV12-4 and TRBJ2-3; D gene uncertain. This CDR3 comprises 13 residues. V was shortened by 4 bases and J by 3 bases, with 8 bases between the two germline ends.

The rearrangement links TRBV12-3 or TRBV12-4 to TRBJ2-2; D perhaps matches TRBD2 (5 bases). Between the trimmed V and J ends, which lost 3 bases and 12 bases, there was a span of 11 bases. This CDR3 has 12 residues. The CDR3 loop reads CASSFGPGKLFF. The DNA for the CDR3 is TGTGCCAGCAGTTTTGGTCCGGGGAAGCTGTTTTTT.

V is TRBV4-1 and J is TRBJ2-1, with D perhaps TRBD2 (6 bases). Germline-derived CDR1 and CDR2 are MGHRA and YSYEKL. The ends were cut back, 3 bases at V and 0 bases at J, with 9 bases in the middle. This CDR3 has 15 residues. CDR3 sequence: CASSQDGSSYNEQFF. Written as DNA, the CDR3 is TGCGCCAGCAGCCAGGACGGGAGCTCCTACAATGAGCAGTTCTTC.

This chain links TRBV4-3 with TRBJ1-1, with D tentatively TRBD1 (5 bases). The CDR3 covers 14 residues. V lost 4 bases, J lost 3 bases, and 12 bases lay in between. Germline V gene data show CDR1 as LGHNA and CDR2 as YSLEER. Here the CDR3 reads CASSPSGGYTEAFF. CDR3 DNA sequence: TGCGCCAGCAGCCCGAGCGGGGGGTACACTGAAGCTTTCTTT.

This clone appeared a single time. V usage is TRBV18 and J usage is TRBJ1-4; TRBD1 aligns across 9 bases. The CDR3 contains 14 residues. CDR1 is KGHSH and CDR2 is LQKENI in the germline V gene. Losses at the gene ends were 8 bases for V and 5 bases for J; bases not matched to a gene: 6. CDR3 sequence: CASQGQGKNEKLFF. The CDR3 DNA sequence: TGTGCCAGCCAAGGACAGGGGAAGAATGAAAAACTGTTTTTT.

V gene TRBV4-2 combines with J gene TRBJ1-1; 7 bases align to TRBD1. Germline V lookup: CDR1 LGHNA, CDR2 YNFKEQ. The length of the CDR3 is 15 residues. The trim removed 1 base at V and 0 bases at J, leaving 2 bases unmatched. The CDR3 loop reads CASSQGDRMNTEAFF. The CDR3 bases are TGTGCCAGCAGCCAAGGGGACAGAATGAACACTGAAGCTTTCTTT.

This chain uses TRBV27 with TRBJ2-3, with 9 bases matching TRBD1. CDR3 length: 16 residues. The V gene end was trimmed by 4 bases and the J gene end by 0 bases; junction bases not matched to a gene: 5. Germline CDR1 is MNHEY and CDR2 is SMNVEV (reference sequence). The CDR3 nucleotides read TGTGCCAGCAGTTCCGGGACAGGGTCTAGCACAGATACGCAGTATTTT. Translated, it gives CASSSGTGSSTDTQYF.

This clone was detected only a few times. The chain joins TRBV10-3 to TRBJ2-7; possibly TRBD2 for D (7 bases). Trimming removed 4 bases at V and 0 bases at J, with 16 bases between. Germline lookup yields CDR1 ENHRY and CDR2 SYGVKD. The CDR3 is made up of 16 amino acids. Written as DNA, the CDR3 is TGTGCCATCAGTGCTCAAGGGGGGGACACCTCCTACGAGCAGTACTTC. Translation gives CAISAQGGDTSYEQYF.

The rearrangement links TRBV7-8 to TRBJ1-5; a possible D gene is TRBD1 (5 bases). CDR1 is SGHVS, CDR2 FQNEAQ, per germline. CDR3 length: 14 residues. Trimming took off 3 bases at V and 7 bases at J, with 13 bases between the two ends. The CDR3 reads CASSFRGGIQPQHF. The CDR3 region has the DNA TGTGCCAGCAGCTTCCGGGGGGGAATACAGCCCCAGCATTTT.

CDR3 nucleotide sequence: TGTGCCAGTAGTTCCTACGGGACAGGAGACCGACAACGAGGCTACACCTTC. Amino acids: CASSSYGTGDRQRGYTF. This chain joins TRBV19 and TRBJ1-2; 8 bases agree with TRBD1. Germline loops: CDR1 LNHDA, CDR2 SQIVND (reference sequence). The CDR3 has 17 residues. Trimming removed 5 bases from V and 8 bases from J; junction bases left unmatched: 19.

The chain uses TRBV9 and TRBJ2-5; TRBD1 matches 7 bases. This CDR3 is built from 13 residues. Looked up from germline, CDR1 is SGDLS and CDR2 is YYNGEE. Trimming cost V 0 bases and J 7 bases; bases outside gene matches: 3. CDR3 DNA sequence: TGTGCCAGCAGCGTAGAAGGGGGCGGGACCCAGTACTTC. Amino acids: CASSVEGGGTQYF.

The rearrangement joins TRBV3-1 (or the pseudogene TRBV3-2) to TRBJ2-7, with 12 positions matching TRBD2. This CDR3 contains 15 residues. J gave up 5 bases and V 4 bases, and 6 bases lay outside the gene matches. Per the germline V gene, CDR1 is LGHDT and CDR2 is YNNKEL (reference sequence). In DNA, the CDR3 is TGTGCCAGCAGCCGCCTAGCGGGGGGGCTGGACGAGCAGTACTTC. Amino acid sequence: CASSRLAGGLDEQYF.

The chain joins TRBV6-2 or TRBV6-3 to TRBJ1-4; 7 nucleotides match TRBD1. CDR1 MNHEY and CDR2 SVGEGT come from the germline V gene. V dropped 3 bases and J dropped 5; count of bases not matched to a gene: 3. The CDR3 is 14 residues long. The CDR3 sequence: CASSYGRGNEKLFF. The CDR3 DNA reads as TGTGCCAGCAGTTATGGCAGGGGGAATGAAAAACTGTTTTTT.

The chain is built from TRBV10-3 and TRBJ1-5; 7 bases are shared with TRBD1. Germline V gene lookup returns CDR1 ENHRY and CDR2 SYGVKD. The length of the CDR3 is 12 residues. The V segment lost 4 bases and the J segment 7 bases; nucleotides outside the gene matches: 1. The CDR3 here is CAISGQGQPQHF. The CDR3 DNA sequence: TGTGCCATCAGTGGACAGGGCCAGCCCCAGCATTTT.

The rearrangement links TRBV2 to TRBJ1-5; unclear D gene. The CDR3 runs to 13 residues. Germline V gives CDR1 SNHLY, CDR2 FYNNEI. Trimming stripped 3 bases from V and 3 bases from J, with 6 bases between. The CDR3 sequence: CASSEEDNQPQHF. CDR3 coding DNA: TGTGCCAGCAGTGAGGAGGACAATCAGCCCCAGCATTTT.

The chain is built from TRBV25-1 and TRBJ1-1; 7 bases line up with TRBD1. The CDR3 contains 12 residues. The J segment lost 7 bases and the V segment lost 3 bases, leaving 2 bases of the junction unmatched. Germline CDR1 MGHDK, CDR2 SYGVNS. The CDR3 sequence is CASSEGQHEAFF. In DNA, the CDR3 is TGTGCCAGCAGTGAGGGACAGCATGAAGCTTTCTTT.

This clone was recorded once. The chain recombines TRBV24-1 with TRBJ1-2; tentatively, D is TRBD1 (6 bases). This CDR3 spans 16 amino acids. Trimming shortened V by 2 bases and J by 8 bases, and 20 bases separated the two germline ends. Germline V CDR1 and CDR2: KGHDR, SFDVKD. CDR3 coding DNA: TGTGCCACCAGTGATTCCAGTGCTACAGGGTCACGGGGCTACACCTTC. Its translation: CATSDSSATGSRGYTF.

This chain links TRBV14 with TRBJ2-7, with D possibly matching TRBD1 (5 bases). This CDR3 is 15 amino acids long. CDR1 and CDR2 (germline): SGHDN, FVKESK. Trimming pared 1 base from V and 7 bases from J, leaving 17 bases between. CDR3 nucleotides: TGTGCCAGCAGCCAAGGACATGGGGCGGCTTATGAGCAGTACGTC. Amino acids: CASSQGHGAAYEQYV.

The chain carries TRBV7-9 and TRBJ1-5, with 10 positions matching TRBD1. Looked up from germline, CDR1 is SEHNR and CDR2 is FQNEAQ (reference sequence). The V segment lost 8 bases and the J segment 0 bases; nucleotides outside the gene matches: 7. The CDR3 runs 16 residues. The CDR3, as DNA: TGTGCCAGCCGCCGGGACAGGGGATATAGCAATCAGCCCCAGCATTTT. Its protein is CASRRDRGYSNQPQHF. Full variable domain (rest looked up from reference TRBV7-9 and TRBJ1-5): DTGVSQNPRHKITKRGQNVTFRCDPISEHNRLYWYRQTLGQGPEFLTYFQNEAQLEKSRLLSDRFSAERPKGSFSTLEIQRTEQGDSAMYLCASRRDRGYSNQPQHFGDGTRLSIL.

The V and J genes are TRBV9 and TRBJ2-5; TRBD2 matches 11 bases. The germline V gene encodes CDR1 SGDLS and CDR2 YYNGEE. V lost 2 bases and J lost 5; bases outside the gene matches: 5. This CDR3 has 15 amino acids. The CDR3 region is CASSVSGGALETQYF. The DNA of the CDR3 is TGTGCCAGCAGCGTTAGCGGGGGGGCCTTGGAGACCCAGTACTTC.

V usage is TRBV6-6 and J usage is TRBJ1-5; maybe TRBD1 (5 bases). CDR1 and CDR2 (germline): MNHNY, SVGAGI (reference sequence). This CDR3 has 17 amino acids. Trimming cost V 5 bases and J 0 bases, with 17 bases left between them. CDR3 nucleotides: TGTGCCAGCAGTCCAAGGACACCACGTTATAGCAATCAGCCCCAGCATTTT. It translates to CASSPRTPRYSNQPQHF.

On this clone: The junction shows a germline mismatch at one end, possibly a read error. This chain uses TRBV19 with TRBJ1-5, with 8 bases lining up with TRBD1. This CDR3 contains 15 residues. Germline CDR1 is LNHDA and CDR2 is SQIVND (reference sequence). Here the CDR3 DNA reads TGTGCCAGTAGTGTAGACAGGGGAAGCAATCAGCCCCAGCATTTT. It yields the protein CASSVDRGSNQPQHF.

The chain has TRBV7-2 and TRBJ2-7; TRBD2 agrees at 14 bases. The V and J ends lost 3 bases and 7 bases, in that order; junction bases with no gene match: 5. The CDR3 has 15 residues. Germline V gene sequence: CDR1 SGHTA, CDR2 FQGNSA. The chain's CDR3 is CASSFGLAGGGEQYF. The CDR3 DNA is TGTGCCAGCAGCTTTGGACTAGCGGGGGGTGGAGAGCAGTACTTC. The full variable domain, in which reference TRBV7-2 and TRBJ2-7 provide the parts outside the CDR3, is GAGVSQSPSNKVTEKGKDVELRCDPISGHTALYWYRQSLGQGLEFLIYFQGNSAPDKSGLPSDRFSAERTGGSVSTLTIQRTQQEDSAVYLCASSFGLAGGGEQYFGPGTRLTVT.

The V gene is TRBV7-8, the J gene TRBJ2-5; 9 bases are a match to TRBD1. Germline V gives CDR1 SGHVS, CDR2 FQNEAQ. The CDR3 is 16 amino acids. The ends lost 5 bases at V and 5 bases at J; junction bases unmatched: 12. The CDR3 DNA reads as TGTGCCAGCAGCCCGGGACAGGGAGGGTTCCCTGAGACCCAGTACTTC. It encodes CASSPGQGGFPETQYF.